This T cell receptor beta chain was obtained from a study of shared clonotypes between healthy human individuals. The CDR3 loop spans 15 amino acids. V was trimmed by 3 bases and J by 1 base, leaving 10 bases between them. CDR1 is MGHRA and CDR2 is YSYEKL in the germline V gene. Only CD45RO-negative cells positively selected for CCR7 counted as naive CD8 cells, so terminally differentiated effector memory CD45RA+ cells were excluded. Clones were read by immunoSEQ multiplex PCR, and TCRdb kept only the in-frame ones, dropping some. The sample consists of around 580,000 clones, roughly 98% of them appearing once. A note on this clone: The sample holds other DNA sequences that translate to the same CDR3.

The material sequenced was naive CD8+ T cells sorted from blood. The genes are TRBV4-1 and TRBJ1-5; the D gene is possibly TRBD1 (5 bases). The sequence was collected from a man aged 25-40 years in good health. CDR3 nucleotides: TGCGCCAGCAGCCAGGGGACGGGGAGCAATCAGCCCCAGCATTTT. It translates to CASSQGTGSNQPQHF.